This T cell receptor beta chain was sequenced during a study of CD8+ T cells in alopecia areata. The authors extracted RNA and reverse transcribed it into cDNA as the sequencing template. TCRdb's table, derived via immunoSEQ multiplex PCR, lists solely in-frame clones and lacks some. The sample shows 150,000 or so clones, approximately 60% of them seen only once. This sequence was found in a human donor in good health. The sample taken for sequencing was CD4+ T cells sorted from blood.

In DNA form, the CDR3 reads TGTGCCAGCAGCCAAAACCTCGTGACAGGGACCACTTACGAGCAGTACTTC. Translated: CASSQNLVTGTTYEQYF. The chain employs TRBV14 and TRBJ2-7; TRBD1 matches at 7 bases. The length of the CDR3 is 17 residues. The ends lost 2 bases at V and 4 bases at J; junction bases unmatched: 14. Germline V gene sequence: CDR1 SGHDN, CDR2 FVKESK.